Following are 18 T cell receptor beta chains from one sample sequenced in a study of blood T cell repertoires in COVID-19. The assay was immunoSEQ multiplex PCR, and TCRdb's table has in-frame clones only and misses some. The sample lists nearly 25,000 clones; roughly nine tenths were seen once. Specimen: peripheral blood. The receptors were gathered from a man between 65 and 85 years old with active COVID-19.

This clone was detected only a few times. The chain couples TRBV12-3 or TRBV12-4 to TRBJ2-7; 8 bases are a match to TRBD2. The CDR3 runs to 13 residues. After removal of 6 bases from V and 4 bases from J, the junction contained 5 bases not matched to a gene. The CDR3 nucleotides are TGTGCCAGCAGGGTAGCGGGGAGATACGAGCAGTACTTC. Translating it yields CASRVAGRYEQYF.

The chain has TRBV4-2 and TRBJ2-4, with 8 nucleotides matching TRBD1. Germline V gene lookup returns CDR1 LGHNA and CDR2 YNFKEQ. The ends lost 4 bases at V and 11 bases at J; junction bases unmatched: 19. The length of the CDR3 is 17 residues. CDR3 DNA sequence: TGTGCCAGCAGCCTACATCTCGATCTGACAGGGGTAACCCTTCAGTACTTC. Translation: CASSLHLDLTGVTLQYF.

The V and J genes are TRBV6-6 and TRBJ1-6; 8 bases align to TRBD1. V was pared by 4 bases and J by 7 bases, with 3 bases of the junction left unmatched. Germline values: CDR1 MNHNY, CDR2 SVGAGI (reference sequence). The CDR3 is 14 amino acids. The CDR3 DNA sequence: TGTGCCAGCAGTTCGGGACAGGAAAATTCACCCCTCCACTTT. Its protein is CASSSGQENSPLHF.

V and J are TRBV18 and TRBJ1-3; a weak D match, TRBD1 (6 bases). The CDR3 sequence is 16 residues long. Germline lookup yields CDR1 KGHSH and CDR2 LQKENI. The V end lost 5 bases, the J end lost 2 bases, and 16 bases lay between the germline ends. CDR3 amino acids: CASSSRGLEPGNTIYF. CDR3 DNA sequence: TGTGCCAGCTCATCCAGGGGTTTAGAACCTGGAAACACCATATATTTT.

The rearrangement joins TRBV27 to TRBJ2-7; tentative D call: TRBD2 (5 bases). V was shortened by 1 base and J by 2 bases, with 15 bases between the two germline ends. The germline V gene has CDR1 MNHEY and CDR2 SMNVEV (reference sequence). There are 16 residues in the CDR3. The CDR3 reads CASSLLRVRKAYEQYF. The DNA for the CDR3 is TGTGCCAGCAGTTTATTGCGGGTCCGAAAGGCCTACGAGCAGTACTTC.

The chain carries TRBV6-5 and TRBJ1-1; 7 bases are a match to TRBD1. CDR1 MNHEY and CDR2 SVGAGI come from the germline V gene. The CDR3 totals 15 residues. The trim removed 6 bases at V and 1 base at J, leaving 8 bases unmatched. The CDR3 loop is CASRTDRVGNTEAFF. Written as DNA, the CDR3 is TGTGCCAGCAGAACCGACAGGGTAGGGAACACTGAAGCTTTCTTT.

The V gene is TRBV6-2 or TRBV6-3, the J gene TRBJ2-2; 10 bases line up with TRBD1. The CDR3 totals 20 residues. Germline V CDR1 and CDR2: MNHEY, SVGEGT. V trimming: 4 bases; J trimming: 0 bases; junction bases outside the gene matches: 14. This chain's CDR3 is CASSLTFGQGVNANTGELFF. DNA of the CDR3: TGTGCCAGCAGTTTAACGTTCGGACAGGGGGTCAACGCGAACACCGGGGAGCTGTTTTTT.

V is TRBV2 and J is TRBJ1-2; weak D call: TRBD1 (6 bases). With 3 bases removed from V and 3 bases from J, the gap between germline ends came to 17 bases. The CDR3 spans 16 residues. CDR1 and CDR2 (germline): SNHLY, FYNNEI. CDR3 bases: TGTGCCAGCAGTGATGAGAGGGGGAGAGGCGACTATGGCTACACCTTC. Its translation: CASSDERGRGDYGYTF.

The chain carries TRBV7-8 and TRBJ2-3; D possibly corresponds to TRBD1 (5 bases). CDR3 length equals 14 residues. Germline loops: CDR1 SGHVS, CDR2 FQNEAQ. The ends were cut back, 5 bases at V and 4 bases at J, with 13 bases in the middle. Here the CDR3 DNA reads TGTGCCAGCAGCCTCGTTAGGGGTGCAGATACGCAGTATTTT. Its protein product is CASSLVRGADTQYF.

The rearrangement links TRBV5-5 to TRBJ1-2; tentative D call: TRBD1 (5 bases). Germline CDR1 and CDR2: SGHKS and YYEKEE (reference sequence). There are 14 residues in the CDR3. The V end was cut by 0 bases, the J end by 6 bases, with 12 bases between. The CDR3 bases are TGTGCCAGCAGCTTGGCCGGGGGAAGCCATGGCTACACCTTC. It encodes CASSLAGGSHGYTF. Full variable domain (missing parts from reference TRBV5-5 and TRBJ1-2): DAGVTQSPTHLIKTRGQQVTLRCSPISGHKSVSWYQQVLGQGPQFIFQYYEKEERGRGNFPDRFSARQFPNYSSELNVNALLLGDSALYLCASSLAGGSHGYTFGSGTRLTVV.

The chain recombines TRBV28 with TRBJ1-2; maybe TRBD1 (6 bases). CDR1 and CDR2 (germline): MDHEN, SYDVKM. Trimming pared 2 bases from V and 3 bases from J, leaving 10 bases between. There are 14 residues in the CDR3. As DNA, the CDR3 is TGTGCCAGCAGTTTACCCGGGGGGCACTATGGCTACACCTTC. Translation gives CASSLPGGHYGYTF.

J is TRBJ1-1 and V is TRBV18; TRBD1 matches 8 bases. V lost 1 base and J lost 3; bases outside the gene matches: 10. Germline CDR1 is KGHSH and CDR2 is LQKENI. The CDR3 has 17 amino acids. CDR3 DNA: TGTGCCAGCTCACCACGGAAAGATACAGGGGGAGACACTGAAGCTTTCTTT. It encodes CASSPRKDTGGDTEAFF. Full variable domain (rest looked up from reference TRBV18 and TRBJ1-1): NAGVMQNPRHLVRRRGQEARLRCSPMKGHSHVYWYRQLPEEGLKFMVYLQKENIIDESGMPKERFSAEFPKEGPSILRIQQVVRGDSAAYFCASSPRKDTGGDTEAFFGQGTRLTVV.

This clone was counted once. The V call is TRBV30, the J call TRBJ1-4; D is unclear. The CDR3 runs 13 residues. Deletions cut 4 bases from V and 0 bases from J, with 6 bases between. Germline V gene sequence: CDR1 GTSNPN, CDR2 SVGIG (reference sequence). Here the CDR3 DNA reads TGTGCCTGGACCGGGACAACTAATGAAAAACTGTTTTTT. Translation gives CAWTGTTNEKLFF. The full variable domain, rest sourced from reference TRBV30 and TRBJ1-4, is SQTIHQWPATLVQPVGSPLSLECTVEGTSNPNLYWYRQAAGRGLQLLFYSVGIGQISSEVPQNLSASRPQDRQFILSSKKLLLSDSGFYLCAWTGTTNEKLFFGSGTQLSVL.

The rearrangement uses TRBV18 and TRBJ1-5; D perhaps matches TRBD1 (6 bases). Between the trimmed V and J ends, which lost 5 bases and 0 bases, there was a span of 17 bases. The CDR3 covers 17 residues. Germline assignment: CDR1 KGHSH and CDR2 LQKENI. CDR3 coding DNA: TGTGCCAGCTCAAGCCGGCAACAGGGTAATAGCAATCAGCCCCAGCATTTT. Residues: CASSSRQQGNSNQPQHF.

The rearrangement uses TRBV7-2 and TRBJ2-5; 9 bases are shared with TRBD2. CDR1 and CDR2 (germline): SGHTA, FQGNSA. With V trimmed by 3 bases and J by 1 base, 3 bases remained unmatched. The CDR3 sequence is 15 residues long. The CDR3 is CASSFAGGLQETQYF. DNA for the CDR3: TGTGCCAGCAGCTTTGCGGGGGGGCTCCAAGAGACCCAGTACTTC.

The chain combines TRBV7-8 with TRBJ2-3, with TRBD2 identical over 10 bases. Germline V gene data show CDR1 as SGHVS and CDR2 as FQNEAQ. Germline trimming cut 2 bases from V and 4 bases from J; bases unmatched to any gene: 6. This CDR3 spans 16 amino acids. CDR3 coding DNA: TGTGCCAGCAGCTTAAGGCTAGCGGGAGTATCAGATACGCAGTATTTT. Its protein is CASSLRLAGVSDTQYF.

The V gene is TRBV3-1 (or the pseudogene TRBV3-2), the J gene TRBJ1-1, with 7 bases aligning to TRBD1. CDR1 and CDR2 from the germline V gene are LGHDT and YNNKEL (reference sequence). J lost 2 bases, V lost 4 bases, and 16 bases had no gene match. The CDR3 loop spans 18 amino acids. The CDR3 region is CASSPADRERGANTEAFF. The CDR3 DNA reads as TGTGCCAGCAGCCCAGCTGACAGGGAGAGGGGAGCAAACACTGAAGCTTTCTTT.

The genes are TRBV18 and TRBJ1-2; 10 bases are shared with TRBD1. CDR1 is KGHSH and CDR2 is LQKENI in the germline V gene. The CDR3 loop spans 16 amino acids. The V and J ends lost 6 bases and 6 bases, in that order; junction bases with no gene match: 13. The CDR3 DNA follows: TGTGCCAGCTCCCCCACTAGACAGGGGGCGCGGGATGGCTACACCTTC. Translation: CASSPTRQGARDGYTF.